This T cell receptor (beta chain) originates from a study of cytomegalovirus exposure and HLA in healthy donors. The PCR made use of 60 Vbeta and 13 Jbeta primers. Produced via immunoSEQ multiplex PCR; TCRdb's table is partial and in-frame only. The table includes roughly 100,000 clones, approximately 81% detected once. Study findings and constraints: A later analysis linked a missense variant in DCLRE1C to the trimming of TCR beta V and J genes.

This clone was detected only a few times. Its antigen is currently unknown. Germline values: CDR1 PRHDT, CDR2 FYEKMQ (reference sequence). The CDR3 has 12 residues. V was pared by 4 bases and J by 11 bases, with 5 bases of the junction left unmatched. The chain uses TRBV13 and TRBJ2-1, with 7 bases fitting TRBD1. The receptor was isolated from a man between 25 and 39 years old in good health and CMV-seronegative. The source material was PBMCs. The CDR3 region has the DNA TGTGCCAGCAGCTCCCTAGGGGGCAAGCAGTTCTTC. Its translation is CASSSLGGKQFF.